These 30 T cell receptor beta chains originate from one sample sequenced in a study of regulatory T cells in long-lasting Graves disease (dated by TCRdb to the early 2020s). Library method: multiplex PCR. This sample was sequenced with an Illumina HiSeq 4000. TCR beta libraries were built with iRepertoire HTBI primers and Arm-PCR amplification of CDR3 regions. The public sequencing data were trimmed at Q25 with fastp and processed into clonotypes with MiXCR by TCRdb, which kept only in-frame beta chains. Rows with a matching CDR3 protein are joined into one entry that keeps the most common DNA and genes. This sample comprises roughly 430,000 distinct CDR3 sequences, less than 20% of them detected only once. Roughly a tenth of the sample is taken by the ten largest. The sample's time point label is to be understood as: newly diagnosed GD, antithyroid drugs for less than 3 months. For both TCR sequencing and RNA sequencing, RNA was extracted from PBMCs in TRIzol.

The same sample was also used in a study of T cells in Graves' hyperthyroidism and ophthalmopathy.

The input for sequencing was peripheral blood mononuclear cells (PBMCs), taken at new diagnosis, from a patient treated with antithyroid drugs. The receptor source for this set is a woman aged 25-40 years with Graves disease. Donor details come from another sample of the same person, matched by shared clones.

This clonotype was counted many times. CDR3 loop: CASSLGLALKKSTYEQYF. In DNA, the CDR3 is TGTGCCAGCAGCTTAGGACTAGCCCTTAAAAAATCGACCTACGAGCAGTACTTC. This rearrangement joins TRBV7-2 to TRBJ2-7, with 7 bases fitting TRBD2. The CDR3 covers 18 residues. Germline CDR1 SGHTA, CDR2 FQGNSA. Trimming removed 1 base from V and 2 bases from J; junction bases left unmatched: 14.

There are many counts of this clonotype. V usage is TRBV18 and J usage is TRBJ2-7; 11 positions agree with TRBD2. The CDR3 extends over 14 amino acids. The germline gives CDR1 KGHSH, CDR2 LQKENI. V was clipped by 8 bases and J by 0 bases; unmatched bases: 3. The DNA of the CDR3 is TGTGCCAGCCACACTAGCGGGGGCTCCTACGAGCAGTACTTC. It encodes CASHTSGGSYEQYF.

This clonotype occurred many times. This chain uses TRBV7-2 with TRBJ2-7, with D possibly being TRBD2 (6 bases). V was shortened by 1 base and J by 1 base, with 8 bases between the two germline ends. This CDR3 contains 14 residues. The V gene's germline CDR1 is SGHTA and CDR2 FQGNSA. DNA of the CDR3: TGTGCCAGCAGCTTAGGCGGGGTATCCTACGAGCAGTACTTC. It yields the protein CASSLGGVSYEQYF.

V usage is TRBV6-1 and J usage is TRBJ2-5, with 9 bases aligning to TRBD2. Per the germline V gene, CDR1 is MNHNS and CDR2 is SASEGT. This CDR3 has 15 amino acids. The J segment lost 5 bases and the V segment lost 6 bases, leaving 10 bases of the junction unmatched. The CDR3 is CASRRRREGWETQYF. CDR3 DNA: TGTGCCAGCAGAAGGAGGCGGGAGGGCTGGGAGACCCAGTACTTC.

This clonotype showed up many times. The rearrangement uses TRBV28 and TRBJ2-7; 9 positions match TRBD2. Germline CDR1 reads MDHEN; CDR2 reads SYDVKM. The CDR3 sequence is 15 residues long. The V gene end was trimmed by 3 bases and the J gene end by 5 bases; junction bases not matched to a gene: 8. The CDR3 spells CASSFWGGRADEQYF. CDR3 nucleotide sequence: TGTGCCAGCAGTTTTTGGGGCGGGAGGGCGGACGAGCAGTACTTC.

The chain employs TRBV5-1 and TRBJ2-1; D tentatively fits TRBD1 or TRBD2 (6 bases each). V lost 1 base to trimming and J lost 1 base, with 12 bases between them. The CDR3 length is 16 residues. Per the germline V gene, CDR1 is SGHRS and CDR2 is YFSETQ. CDR3 DNA: TGCGCCAGCAGCTTGAGAACAGGGACTTCCTACAATGAGCAGTTCTTC. Its translation is CASSLRTGTSYNEQFF.

This chain joins TRBV5-1 and TRBJ2-1, with 14 bases that match TRBD2. The V and J ends lost 4 bases and 5 bases, in that order; junction bases with no gene match: 8. The CDR3 runs 17 residues. Germline V lookup: CDR1 SGHRS, CDR2 YFSETQ. This chain's CDR3 is CASSSGTSGSWDNEQFF. CDR3 DNA sequence: TGCGCCAGCAGCAGTGGGACTAGCGGGAGTTGGGACAATGAGCAGTTCTTC.

This clonotype was counted between two and nine times. The CDR3, as DNA: TGTGCCAGCAGTGCCCCGGGACAGAGCAGGCAGACCCAGTACTTC. Its translation is CASSAPGQSRQTQYF. This chain connects TRBV2 to TRBJ2-5; 7 bases are a match to TRBD1. Germline-derived CDR1 and CDR2 are SNHLY and FYNNEI. There are 15 residues in the CDR3. Unmatched junction bases numbered 11, after V lost 4 bases and J lost 6 bases.

This chain links TRBV9 with TRBJ2-1; D uncertain. The CDR3 spans 15 residues. V was shortened by 0 bases and J by 3 bases, with 10 bases between the two germline ends. Germline-derived CDR1 and CDR2 are SGDLS and YYNGEE. The CDR3 DNA follows: TGTGCCAGCAGCGTAGAAGGCGGTTTCTACAATGAGCAGTTCTTC. It is translated as CASSVEGGFYNEQFF.

This clonotype was picked up many times. The rearrangement uses TRBV5-1 and TRBJ1-1; D possibly corresponds to TRBD1 (6 bases). The CDR3 consists of 14 residues. The V gene's germline CDR1 is SGHRS and CDR2 YFSETQ. V was shortened by 3 bases and J by 2 bases, with 11 bases between the two germline ends. CDR3 residues: CASSSWTVNTEAFF. The CDR3, as DNA: TGCGCCAGCAGCTCCTGGACAGTAAACACTGAAGCTTTCTTT.

At least ten counts were recorded for this clonotype. The CDR3 here is CASSFDGRRDGYTF. The CDR3, as DNA: TGTGCCAGCAGCTTCGACGGCAGGCGAGATGGCTACACCTTC. The chain joins TRBV7-8 to TRBJ1-2; unclear D gene. This CDR3 is 14 amino acids long. Trimming shortened V by 3 bases and J by 6 bases, and 14 bases separated the two germline ends. Germline assignment: CDR1 SGHVS and CDR2 FQNEAQ.

The table lists this clonotype with many counts. The chain couples TRBV5-1 to TRBJ2-3; D is perhaps TRBD1 (7 bases). Per germline, CDR1 SGHRS and CDR2 YFSETQ. V was trimmed by 7 bases and J by 2 bases, leaving 20 bases between them. This CDR3 region has 16 residues. CDR3 in amino acids: CASSRDGQAPTDTQYF. The CDR3 DNA follows: TGCGCCAGCTCGCGGGACGGACAGGCCCCCACAGATACGCAGTATTTT.

The genes are TRBV6-1 and TRBJ2-7; D gene ambiguous. V lost 3 bases and J lost 7, with 10 bases in between. Germline assignment: CDR1 MNHNS and CDR2 SASEGT. This CDR3 spans 12 amino acids. The CDR3 spells CASSDRTWEQYF. For the CDR3, the DNA is TGTGCCAGCAGTGACAGGACCTGGGAGCAGTACTTC.

In its sample, this clonotype was seen a few times. The V and J genes are TRBV20-1 and TRBJ1-2; the D gene is possibly TRBD1 (5 bases). Per the germline V gene, CDR1 is DFQATT and CDR2 is SNEGSKA (reference sequence). V lost 5 bases, J lost 1 base, and 8 bases lay in between. The CDR3 is made up of 12 amino acids. The CDR3 protein is CSAYRSNYGYTF. Written as DNA, the CDR3 is TGCAGTGCTTACAGGAGTAACTATGGCTACACCTTC.

This clonotype was detected many times. The chain uses TRBV7-9 and TRBJ1-1; a weak D match, TRBD1 (6 bases). The germline V gene encodes CDR1 SEHNR and CDR2 FQNEAQ (reference sequence). There are 14 residues in the CDR3. Between the trimmed V and J ends, which lost 6 bases and 3 bases, there was a span of 14 bases. CDR3 protein: CASRPDSVYTEAFF. In DNA form, the CDR3 reads TGTGCCAGCAGGCCGGACAGTGTGTACACTGAAGCTTTCTTT.

The J gene is TRBJ1-1, the V gene TRBV19; a possible D gene is TRBD1 (5 bases). The CDR3 covers 15 residues. Germline V CDR1 and CDR2: LNHDA, SQIVND (reference sequence). The V gene lost 9 bases and the J gene lost 3 bases, with 20 bases spanning the gap. The CDR3 sequence: CASRRMRGGHTEAFF. The CDR3 DNA reads as TGTGCCAGCCGACGTATGAGGGGTGGGCACACTGAAGCTTTCTTT.

The gene calls are TRBV4-2 and TRBJ2-1; 8 nucleotides agree with TRBD1. The length of the CDR3 is 16 residues. Germline trimming cut 6 bases from V and 4 bases from J; bases unmatched to any gene: 11. The germline V gene has CDR1 LGHNA and CDR2 YNFKEQ. The CDR3 loop is CASSSGSGGPYNEQFF. The DNA for the CDR3 is TGTGCCAGCAGTTCGGGCTCAGGGGGCCCTTACAATGAGCAGTTCTTC.

This clonotype has a count of ten or more. The J gene is TRBJ2-7, the V gene TRBV27; the match to TRBD1 covers 7 bases. The CDR3 length is 15 residues. With V trimmed by 5 bases and J by 0 bases, 7 bases remained unmatched. Germline V gene sequence: CDR1 MNHEY, CDR2 SMNVEV (reference sequence). The CDR3 DNA follows: TGTGCCAGCAGTCGACAGGGTGCGAACTCCTACGAGCAGTACTTC. As protein: CASSRQGANSYEQYF.

This clonotype was recorded at least ten times. The V and J genes are TRBV11-1 and TRBJ2-1, with TRBD1 as a possible D gene (6 bases). In germline, CDR1 is SGHAT, CDR2 FQDESV (reference sequence). Trimming cost V 1 base and J 0 bases, with 10 bases left between them. This CDR3 has 16 amino acids. Here the CDR3 reads CASSLVGQSSYNEQFF. CDR3 coding DNA: TGTGCCAGCAGCTTAGTCGGACAGAGCTCCTACAATGAGCAGTTCTTC.

Concerning this clonotype itself: A much bigger clone sits one base away, suggesting this may be a read error. The genes are TRBV6-5 and TRBJ2-3; maybe TRBD2 (5 bases). Judging by the DNA end, TRBJ2-1 fits better; the J call may be wrong. The V gene's germline CDR1 is MNHEY and CDR2 SVGAGI. This CDR3 has 16 residues. The CDR3 sequence is CASSYPATTSGNGQFF. In DNA form, the CDR3 reads TGTGCCAGCAGTTACCCGGCGACGACCAGCGGCAATGGGCAGTTCTTC.

The chain is built from TRBV7-9 and TRBJ2-7, with D possibly matching TRBD1 (6 bases). The V end was cut by 1 base, the J end by 2 bases, with 12 bases between. Germline CDR1 is SEHNR and CDR2 is FQNEAQ (reference sequence). The CDR3 covers 15 residues. CDR3 in DNA: TGTGCCAGCAGCTTAGAAGTCAGGGGACCCTACGAGCAGTACTTC. Translating it yields CASSLEVRGPYEQYF.

The sample holds many counts of this clonotype. The chain uses TRBV10-3 and TRBJ2-7; 7 nucleotides agree with TRBD2. Unmatched junction bases numbered 4, after V lost 8 bases and J lost 6 bases. In germline, CDR1 is ENHRY, CDR2 SYGVKD. The CDR3 consists of 11 residues. CDR3 DNA sequence: TGTGCCATCGGGGGGGGGGGCGAGCAGTACTTC. Protein product: CAIGGGGEQYF.

Only a few counts were recorded for this clonotype. J is TRBJ2-1 and V is TRBV14, with 8 bases that match TRBD2. V was clipped by 5 bases and J by 4 bases; unmatched bases: 16. CDR1 SGHDN and CDR2 FVKESK come from the germline V gene. The CDR3 is made up of 18 amino acids. The CDR3 coding sequence is TGTGCCAGCAGCAAACGGATAGTTACTAGCGGCTTTTACAATGAGCAGTTCTTC. Its translation: CASSKRIVTSGFYNEQFF.

This clonotype came up many times. The chain links TRBV12-5 to TRBJ1-1; 9 bases line up with TRBD1. The J segment lost 1 base and the V segment lost 0 bases, leaving 15 bases of the junction unmatched. Germline values: CDR1 LGHNT, CDR2 FRNRAP. The CDR3 contains 20 residues. CDR3 residues: CASGLVRGDRGEDKNTEAFF. DNA for the CDR3: TGTGCTAGTGGTTTGGTACGTGGAGACAGGGGGGAGGATAAGAACACTGAAGCTTTCTTT. The whole variable domain, remainder taken from reference TRBV12-5 and TRBJ1-1, is DARVTQTPRHKVTEMGQEVTMRCQPILGHNTVFWYRQTMMQGLELLAYFRNRAPLDDSGMPKDRFSAEMPDATLATLKIQPSEPRDSAVYFCASGLVRGDRGEDKNTEAFFGQGTRLTVV.

This clonotype has just a few counts. The gene calls are TRBV5-1 and TRBJ1-6; D possibly corresponds to TRBD1 (6 bases). The CDR3 is 17 amino acids. CDR1 is SGHRS and CDR2 is YFSETQ in the germline V gene. V lost 4 bases to trimming and J lost 7 bases, with 21 bases between them. The CDR3 reads CASSPRRDNLFNSPLHF. Here the CDR3 DNA reads TGCGCCAGCAGCCCACGCCGGGACAACCTTTTCAATTCACCCCTCCACTTT.

This clonotype was counted at least ten times. The chain is built from TRBV7-9 and TRBJ2-1; the match to TRBD2 covers 9 bases. The germline V gene encodes CDR1 SEHNR and CDR2 FQNEAQ (reference sequence). V shed 5 bases and J 5 bases; nucleotides not matched to a gene: 7. The CDR3 extends over 15 amino acids. DNA for the CDR3: TGTGCCAGCAGCCTTGCGGGAGGGATCGACAATGAGCAGTTCTTC. Its protein is CASSLAGGIDNEQFF.

Of note for this clonotype: This may come from a read error, since a much larger clone is one base off. Lacking the conserved final phenylalanine or tryptophan, this CDR3 likely reflects a read error. The genes are TRBV18 and TRBJ1-1; 7 nucleotides agree with TRBD1. CDR3 length: 15 amino acids. Looked up from germline, CDR1 is KGHSH and CDR2 is LQKENI. V trimming: 2 bases; J trimming: 2 bases; junction bases outside the gene matches: 5. The CDR3 is CASSPNQGVNTEAFY. The CDR3 DNA reads as TGTGCCAGCTCACCAAACCAGGGGGTAAACACTGAAGCTTTCTAT.

This clonotype was picked up a small number of times. The V gene is TRBV28, the J gene TRBJ2-2, with TRBD1 matching over 7 bases. Looked up from germline, CDR1 is MDHEN and CDR2 is SYDVKM. Unmatched junction bases numbered 6, after V lost 5 bases and J lost 6 bases. The CDR3 loop spans 14 amino acids. The CDR3 loop reads CASSPTGLAGELFF. DNA of the CDR3: TGTGCCAGCAGTCCGACAGGGCTCGCCGGGGAGCTGTTTTTT.

This clonotype was seen more than once but under ten times. V gene TRBV4-1 combines with J gene TRBJ1-3, with 8 bases lining up with TRBD1. The CDR3 length is 16 residues. Per germline, CDR1 MGHRA and CDR2 YSYEKL. V trimming: 4 bases; J trimming: 4 bases; junction bases outside the gene matches: 9. The CDR3, as DNA: TGCGCCAGCAGCCCCCATATAGGACAGGGAGGAAACACCATATATTTT. Amino acid sequence: CASSPHIGQGGNTIYF.

The chain uses TRBV19 and TRBJ2-7, with TRBD2 identical over 8 bases. J gave up 2 bases and V 6 bases, and 6 bases lay outside the gene matches. From germline, CDR1 is LNHDA and CDR2 SQIVND (reference sequence). The CDR3 contains 14 residues. The CDR3 sequence is CASSRRSGTYEQYF. CDR3 DNA: TGTGCCAGTAGCAGGCGTAGCGGGACCTACGAGCAGTACTTC.